This T cell receptor beta chain emerged from a study of shared clonotypes between healthy human individuals. Study-level results: Researchers found naive subsets generally carried larger estimated richness than memory subsets. The sharing of 4% to 5.5% of naive CD4 clonotypes was seen across a few donors.

Repertoires were generated with immunoSEQ multiplex PCR, while TCRdb's copy carries only in-frame clones and drops some. The profile shows more than 550,000 clones, 55% to 75% of them singletons. This clone was seen just once. The antigen remains unidentified. Trimming took off 7 bases at V and 1 base at J, with 25 bases between the two ends. This CDR3 has 18 residues. Looked up from germline, CDR1 is LNHDA and CDR2 is SQIVND (reference sequence). V gene TRBV19 combines with J gene TRBJ1-1; D not certain. The sequence came from a woman in her thirties in good health. The sample was memory CD4+ T cells sorted from blood. The sample's subset: CD45RA-negative fraction. The CDR3 protein is CASTPRTRTDSSNTEAFF. The CDR3 nucleotides are TGTGCCAGTACTCCAAGAACCCGCACCGATAGTTCGAACACTGAAGCTTTCTTT.